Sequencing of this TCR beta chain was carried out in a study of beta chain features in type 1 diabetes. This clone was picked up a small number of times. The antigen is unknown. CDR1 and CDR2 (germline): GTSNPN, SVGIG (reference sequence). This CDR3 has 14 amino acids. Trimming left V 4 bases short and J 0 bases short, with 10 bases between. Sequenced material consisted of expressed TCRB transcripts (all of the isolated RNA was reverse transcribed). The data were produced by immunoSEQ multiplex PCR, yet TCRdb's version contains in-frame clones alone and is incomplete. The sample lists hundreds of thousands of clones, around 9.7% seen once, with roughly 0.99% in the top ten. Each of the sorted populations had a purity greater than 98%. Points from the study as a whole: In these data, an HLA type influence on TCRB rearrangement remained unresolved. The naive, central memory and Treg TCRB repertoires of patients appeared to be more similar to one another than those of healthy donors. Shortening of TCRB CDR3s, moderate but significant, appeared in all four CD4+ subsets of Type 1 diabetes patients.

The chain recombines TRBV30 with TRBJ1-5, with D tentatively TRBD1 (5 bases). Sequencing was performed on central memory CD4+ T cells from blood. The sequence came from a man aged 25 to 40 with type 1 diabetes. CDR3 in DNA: TGTGCCTGGACCGGGACGGATAGCAATCAGCCCCAGCATTTT. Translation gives CAWTGTDSNQPQHF.